The next 18 T cell receptor beta chains were all read from a single sample in a study of shared clonotypes between healthy human individuals. TCRdb's table, derived via immunoSEQ multiplex PCR, lists solely in-frame clones and lacks some. The table lists about 2.4 million clones, 93% of them singletons, with approximately 0.36% in the top ten. The sample was naive CD4+ T cells from PBMCs. This sample's subset: CD45RA+ positively selected. These receptors were taken from a man aged 18 to 30 in good health. Some clones in this sample may be carry-over from other donors' samples.

The table lists this clone with a few counts. The sample holds other DNA sequences that translate to the same CDR3. The V and J genes are TRBV5-1 and TRBJ2-7; 7 nucleotides match TRBD1. The V segment lost 0 bases and the J segment 1 base; nucleotides outside the gene matches: 1. This CDR3 contains 14 residues. Germline V lookup: CDR1 SGHRS, CDR2 YFSETQ. Here the CDR3 reads CASSLEGQSYEQYF. CDR3 nucleotides: TGCGCCAGCAGCTTGGAGGGACAGTCCTACGAGCAGTACTTC. The full variable domain, in which reference TRBV5-1 and TRBJ2-7 provide the parts outside the CDR3, is KAGVTQTPRYLIKTRGQQVTLSCSPISGHRSVSWYQQTPGQGLQFLFEYFSETQRNKGNFPGRFSGRQFSNSRSEMNVSTLELGDSALYLCASSLEGQSYEQYFGPGTRLTVT.

The J gene is TRBJ1-2, the V gene TRBV5-4; D is unclear. Trimming cost V 0 bases and J 8 bases, with 14 bases left between them. Germline CDR1 SGHNT, CDR2 YYREEE (reference sequence). The CDR3 covers 14 residues. This CDR3 reads CASSLETGLGGYTF. As DNA, the CDR3 is TGTGCCAGCAGCTTGGAAACGGGTCTCGGCGGCTACACCTTC. The full variable domain, in which reference TRBV5-4 and TRBJ1-2 provide the parts outside the CDR3, is ETGVTQSPTHLIKTRGQQVTLRCSSQSGHNTVSWYQQALGQGPQFIFQYYREEENGRGNFPPRFSGLQFPNYSSELNVNALELDDSALYLCASSLETGLGGYTFGSGTRLTVV.

V gene TRBV28 combines with J gene TRBJ2-1; TRBD2 agrees at 8 bases. Per germline, CDR1 MDHEN and CDR2 SYDVKM. The CDR3 consists of 15 residues. After removal of 2 bases from V and 15 bases from J, the junction contained 15 bases not matched to a gene. The CDR3 bases are TGTGCCAGCAGTTTAGTAAGAGCGGGAGTACCCTATCGGTTCTTC. Its translation: CASSLVRAGVPYRFF.

The chain recombines TRBV28 with TRBJ1-5; D gene ambiguous. There are 15 residues in the CDR3. The V and J ends lost 6 bases and 5 bases respectively, with 17 bases between them. Per the germline V gene, CDR1 is MDHEN and CDR2 is SYDVKM. This chain's CDR3 is CASRDVAQDHQPQHF. The CDR3 DNA follows: TGTGCCAGCAGGGACGTAGCCCAGGACCATCAGCCCCAGCATTTT.

The chain combines TRBV27 with TRBJ2-1, with D tentatively TRBD2 (6 bases). Germline V gene data show CDR1 as MNHEY and CDR2 as SMNVEV (reference sequence). The CDR3 totals 14 residues. V lost 6 bases and J lost 5, with 14 bases in between. This chain's CDR3 is CASRPSLAHNEQFF. CDR3 DNA sequence: TGTGCCAGCAGACCCAGCCTAGCGCACAATGAGCAGTTCTTC.

The chain recombines TRBV19 with TRBJ1-5; a weak D match, TRBD1 (5 bases). V was trimmed by 6 bases and J by 1 base, leaving 16 bases between them. Germline CDR1 LNHDA, CDR2 SQIVND (reference sequence). The CDR3 runs to 16 residues. The CDR3 sequence is CASSWWGVGSNQPQHF. CDR3 nucleotide sequence: TGTGCCAGTAGCTGGTGGGGGGTTGGAAGCAATCAGCCCCAGCATTTT.

V usage is TRBV4-2 and J usage is TRBJ2-3; 8 positions agree with TRBD2. CDR3 size: 15 residues. The germline V gene encodes CDR1 LGHNA and CDR2 YNFKEQ. The V segment lost 3 bases and the J segment 5 bases; nucleotides outside the gene matches: 7. The CDR3: CASSQHGRAQDTQYF. Written as DNA, the CDR3 is TGTGCCAGCAGCCAGCACGGGAGGGCCCAAGATACGCAGTATTTT.

This sequence joins TRBV19 and TRBJ2-1; D gene ambiguous. V lost 5 bases and J lost 0, with 8 bases in between. The CDR3 totals 14 residues. From germline, CDR1 is LNHDA and CDR2 SQIVND (reference sequence). CDR3 DNA sequence: TGTGCCAGTAGTTCGACAAGCTCCTACAATGAGCAGTTCTTC. It yields the protein CASSSTSSYNEQFF. Full variable domain (rest looked up from reference TRBV19 and TRBJ2-1): DGGITQSPKYLFRKEGQNVTLSCEQNLNHDAMYWYRQDPGQGLRLIYYSQIVNDFQKGDIAEGYSVSREKKESFPLTVTSAQKNPTAFYLCASSSTSSYNEQFFGPGTRLTVL.

V and J are TRBV29-1 and TRBJ2-3; the D gene is possibly TRBD1 (6 bases). Germline V CDR1 and CDR2: SQVTM, ANQGSEA. This CDR3 is 14 amino acids long. Trimming shortened V by 3 bases and J by 4 bases, and 14 bases separated the two germline ends. The CDR3 loop reads CSVERGNSADTQYF. CDR3 coding DNA: TGCAGCGTTGAGAGGGGGAACAGCGCAGATACGCAGTATTTT.

The chain employs TRBV30 and TRBJ2-3, with D possibly matching TRBD2 (5 bases). The V end was cut by 2 bases, the J end by 2 bases, with 11 bases between. Germline assignment: CDR1 GTSNPN and CDR2 SVGIG (reference sequence). There are 14 residues in the CDR3. CDR3: CAWSRTRDTDTQYF. In DNA, the CDR3 is TGTGCCTGGAGTAGAACACGGGACACAGATACGCAGTATTTT. Using reference TRBV30 and TRBJ2-3 for the parts outside the CDR3, the full variable domain is SQTIHQWPATLVQPVGSPLSLECTVEGTSNPNLYWYRQAAGRGLQLLFYSVGIGQISSEVPQNLSASRPQDRQFILSSKKLLLSDSGFYLCAWSRTRDTDTQYFGPGTRLTVL.

The chain joins TRBV7-9 to TRBJ2-7; 7 bases align to TRBD2. CDR3 length equals 17 residues. Germline-derived CDR1 and CDR2 are SEHNR and FQNEAQ (reference sequence). Trimming cost V 5 bases and J 0 bases; bases outside gene matches: 13. CDR3 sequence: CASSPRVSGASSYEQYF. In nucleotides, the CDR3 is TGTGCCAGCAGCCCGAGGGTAAGCGGGGCGAGCTCCTACGAGCAGTACTTC.

The chain recombines TRBV7-9 with TRBJ1-4; TRBD1 matches 8 bases. Germline trimming cut 5 bases from V and 0 bases from J; bases unmatched to any gene: 5. The CDR3 is 16 residues long. Looked up from germline, CDR1 is SEHNR and CDR2 is FQNEAQ (reference sequence). CDR3 in amino acids: CASSLGQGTTNEKLFF. The CDR3 DNA follows: TGTGCCAGCAGCCTCGGACAGGGAACAACTAATGAAAAACTGTTTTTT.

This clone was seen a few times. The CDR3, as DNA: TGTGCCAGCAGCTTGGCCGCAGGGGGGGGCTACACCTTC. It codes for CASSLAAGGGYTF. This chain connects TRBV5-4 to TRBJ1-2; 7 bases fit TRBD1. The germline V gene has CDR1 SGHNT and CDR2 YYREEE (reference sequence). With V trimmed by 0 bases and J by 8 bases, 4 bases remained unmatched. The CDR3 contains 13 residues.

Points on this clone: Other DNA sequences in this specimen translate into the identical CDR3. The chain uses TRBV7-8 and TRBJ1-4; no clear D. The CDR3 runs 15 residues. V was cut by 0 bases and J by 7 bases, with 12 bases left in between. CDR1 is SGHVS, CDR2 FQNEAQ, per germline. The CDR3 DNA follows: TGTGCCAGCAGCTTAGCTGGCACCGGCGGTGAAAAACTGTTTTTT. This encodes CASSLAGTGGEKLFF.

The CDR3 reads CASSTGLAGTQETQYF. The DNA for the CDR3 is TGTGCCAGCAGCACCGGACTAGCGGGAACTCAAGAGACCCAGTACTTC. V gene TRBV5-8 combines with J gene TRBJ2-5; 12 bases line up with TRBD2. CDR1 SGHTS and CDR2 YDEGEE come from the germline V gene. This CDR3 region has 16 residues. V shed 4 bases and J 2 bases; nucleotides not matched to a gene: 6.

This rearrangement joins TRBV5-1 to TRBJ2-1; 13 nucleotides match TRBD2. The V gene end was trimmed by 4 bases and the J gene end by 9 bases; junction bases not matched to a gene: 7. There are 15 residues in the CDR3. From germline, CDR1 is SGHRS and CDR2 YFSETQ. The CDR3 sequence is CASSNGLAGVGEQFF. The CDR3 DNA reads as TGCGCCAGCAGCAACGGACTAGCGGGAGTGGGTGAGCAGTTCTTC. The full variable domain, rest sourced from reference TRBV5-1 and TRBJ2-1, is KAGVTQTPRYLIKTRGQQVTLSCSPISGHRSVSWYQQTPGQGLQFLFEYFSETQRNKGNFPGRFSGRQFSNSRSEMNVSTLELGDSALYLCASSNGLAGVGEQFFGPGTRLTVL.

The rearrangement uses TRBV19 and TRBJ1-4; no definite D call. The CDR3 totals 14 residues. With 4 bases removed from V and 4 bases from J, the gap between germline ends came to 10 bases. Germline V lookup: CDR1 LNHDA, CDR2 SQIVND (reference sequence). The CDR3 here is CASSTGRVNEKLFF. In DNA form, the CDR3 reads TGTGCCAGTAGTACCGGACGGGTTAATGAAAAACTGTTTTTT.

The chain uses TRBV2 and TRBJ1-5, with D perhaps TRBD1 (6 bases). The CDR3 runs to 14 residues. The V end lost 6 bases, the J end lost 6 bases, and 15 bases lay between the germline ends. Germline loops: CDR1 SNHLY, CDR2 FYNNEI. This CDR3 reads CASREFTQGQPQHF. In DNA form, the CDR3 reads TGTGCCAGCAGAGAATTTACACAGGGTCAGCCCCAGCATTTT.